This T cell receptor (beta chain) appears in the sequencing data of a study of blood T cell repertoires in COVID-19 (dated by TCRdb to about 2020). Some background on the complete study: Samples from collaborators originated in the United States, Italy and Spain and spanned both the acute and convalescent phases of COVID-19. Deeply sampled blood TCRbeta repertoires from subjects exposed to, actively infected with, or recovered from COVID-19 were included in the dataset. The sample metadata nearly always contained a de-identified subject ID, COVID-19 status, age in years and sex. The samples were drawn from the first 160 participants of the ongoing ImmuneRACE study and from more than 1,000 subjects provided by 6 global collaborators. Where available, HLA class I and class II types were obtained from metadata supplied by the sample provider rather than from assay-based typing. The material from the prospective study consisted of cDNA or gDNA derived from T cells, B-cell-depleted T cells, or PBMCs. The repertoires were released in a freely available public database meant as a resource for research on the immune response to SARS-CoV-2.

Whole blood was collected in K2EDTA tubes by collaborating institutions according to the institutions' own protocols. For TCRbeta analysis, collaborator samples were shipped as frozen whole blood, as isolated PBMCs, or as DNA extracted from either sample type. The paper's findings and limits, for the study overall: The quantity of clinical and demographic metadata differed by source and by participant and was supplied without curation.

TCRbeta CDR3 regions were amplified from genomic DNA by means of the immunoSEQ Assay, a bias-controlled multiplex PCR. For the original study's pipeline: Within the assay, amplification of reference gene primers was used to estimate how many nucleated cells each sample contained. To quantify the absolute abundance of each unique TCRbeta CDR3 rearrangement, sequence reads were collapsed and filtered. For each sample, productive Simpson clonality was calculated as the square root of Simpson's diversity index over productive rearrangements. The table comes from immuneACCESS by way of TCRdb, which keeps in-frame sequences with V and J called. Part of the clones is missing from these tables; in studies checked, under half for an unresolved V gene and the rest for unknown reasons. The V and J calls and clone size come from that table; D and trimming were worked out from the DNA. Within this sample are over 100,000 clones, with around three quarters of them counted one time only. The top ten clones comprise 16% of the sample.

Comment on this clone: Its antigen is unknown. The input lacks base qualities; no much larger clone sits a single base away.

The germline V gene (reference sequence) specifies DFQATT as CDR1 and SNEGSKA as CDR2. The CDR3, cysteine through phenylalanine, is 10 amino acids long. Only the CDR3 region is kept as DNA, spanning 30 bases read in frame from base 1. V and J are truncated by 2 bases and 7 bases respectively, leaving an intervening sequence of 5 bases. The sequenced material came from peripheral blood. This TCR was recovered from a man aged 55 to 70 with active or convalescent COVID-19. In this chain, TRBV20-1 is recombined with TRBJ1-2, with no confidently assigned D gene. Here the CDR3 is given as CSARLGGYTF. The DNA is TGCAGTGCTAGACTCGGTGGCTACACCTTC.